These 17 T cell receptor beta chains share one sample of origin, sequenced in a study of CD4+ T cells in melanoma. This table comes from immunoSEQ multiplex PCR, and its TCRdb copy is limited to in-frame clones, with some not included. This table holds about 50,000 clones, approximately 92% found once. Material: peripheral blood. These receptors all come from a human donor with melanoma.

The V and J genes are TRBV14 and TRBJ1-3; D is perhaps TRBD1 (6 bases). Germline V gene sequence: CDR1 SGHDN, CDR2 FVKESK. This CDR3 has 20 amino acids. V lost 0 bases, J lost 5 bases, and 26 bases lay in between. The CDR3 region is CASSQEATGRGTSGRNTIYF. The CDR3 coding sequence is TGTGCCAGCAGCCAAGAAGCCACAGGCAGGGGAACGTCCGGGAGAAACACCATATATTTT.

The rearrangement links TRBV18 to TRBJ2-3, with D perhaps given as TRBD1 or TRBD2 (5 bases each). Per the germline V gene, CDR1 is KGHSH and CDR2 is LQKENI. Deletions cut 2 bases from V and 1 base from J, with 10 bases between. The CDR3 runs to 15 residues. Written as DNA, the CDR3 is TGTGCCAGCTCACCATTGGGGGATGGCACAGATACGCAGTATTTT. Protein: CASSPLGDGTDTQYF.

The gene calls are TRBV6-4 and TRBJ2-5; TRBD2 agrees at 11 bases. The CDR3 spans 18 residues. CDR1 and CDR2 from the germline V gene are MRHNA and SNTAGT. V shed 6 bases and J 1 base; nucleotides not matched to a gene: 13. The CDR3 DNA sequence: TGTGCCAGCAGCGTAATAATGACTAGCGGGGTCCTCCAAGAGACCCAGTACTTC. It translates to CASSVIMTSGVLQETQYF.

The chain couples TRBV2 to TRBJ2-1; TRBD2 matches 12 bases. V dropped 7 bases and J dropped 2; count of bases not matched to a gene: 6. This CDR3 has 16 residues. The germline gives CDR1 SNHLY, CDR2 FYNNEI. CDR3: CASTGLAGPPYNEQFF. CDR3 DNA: TGTGCCAGCACTGGACTAGCGGGGCCCCCCTACAATGAGCAGTTCTTC.

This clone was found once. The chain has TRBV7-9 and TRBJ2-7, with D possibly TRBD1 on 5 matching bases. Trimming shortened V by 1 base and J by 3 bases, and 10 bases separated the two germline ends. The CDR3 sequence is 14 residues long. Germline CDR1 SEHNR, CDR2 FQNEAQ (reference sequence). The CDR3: CASSLGGQGYEQYF. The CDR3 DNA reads TGTGCCAGCAGCTTAGGGGGCCAGGGCTACGAGCAGTACTTC.

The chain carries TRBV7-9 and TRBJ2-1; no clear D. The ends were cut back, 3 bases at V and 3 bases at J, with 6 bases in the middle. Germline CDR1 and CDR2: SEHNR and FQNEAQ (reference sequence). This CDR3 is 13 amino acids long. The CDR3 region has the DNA TGTGCCAGCAGCTTCGGAGTCTACAATGAGCAGTTCTTC. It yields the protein CASSFGVYNEQFF.

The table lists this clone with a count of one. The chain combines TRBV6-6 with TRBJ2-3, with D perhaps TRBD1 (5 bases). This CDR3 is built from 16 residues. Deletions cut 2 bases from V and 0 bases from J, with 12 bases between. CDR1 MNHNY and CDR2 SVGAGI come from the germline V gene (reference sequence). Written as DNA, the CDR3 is TGTGCCAGCAGTTACGGCGCACAGGTTAGCACAGATACGCAGTATTTT. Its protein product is CASSYGAQVSTDTQYF.

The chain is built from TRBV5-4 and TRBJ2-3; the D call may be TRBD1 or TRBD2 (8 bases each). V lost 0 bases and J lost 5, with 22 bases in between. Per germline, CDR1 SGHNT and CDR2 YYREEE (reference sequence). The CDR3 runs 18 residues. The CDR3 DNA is TGTGCCAGCAGCTTGGCCGGGAGGGGCAGGGGGCGTGGAGATACGCAGTATTTT. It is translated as CASSLAGRGRGRGDTQYF.

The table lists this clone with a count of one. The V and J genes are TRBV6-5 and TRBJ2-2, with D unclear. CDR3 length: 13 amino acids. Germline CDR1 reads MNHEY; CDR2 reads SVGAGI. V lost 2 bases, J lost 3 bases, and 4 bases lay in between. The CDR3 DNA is TGTGCCAGCAGTTACAGGGACACCGGGGAGCTGTTTTTT. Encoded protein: CASSYRDTGELFF.

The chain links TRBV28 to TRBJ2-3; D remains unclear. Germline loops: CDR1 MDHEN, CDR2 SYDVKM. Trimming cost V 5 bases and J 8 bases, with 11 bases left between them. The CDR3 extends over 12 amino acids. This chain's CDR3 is CASSPRGPTQYF. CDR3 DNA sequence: TGTGCCAGCAGTCCGCGTGGGCCTACGCAGTATTTT.

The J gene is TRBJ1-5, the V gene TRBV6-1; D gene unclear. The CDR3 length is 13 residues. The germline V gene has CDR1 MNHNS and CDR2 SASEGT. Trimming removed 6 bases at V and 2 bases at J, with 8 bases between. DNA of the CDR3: TGTGCCAGCAGATTATCCGGCAATCAGCCCCAGCATTTT. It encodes CASRLSGNQPQHF.

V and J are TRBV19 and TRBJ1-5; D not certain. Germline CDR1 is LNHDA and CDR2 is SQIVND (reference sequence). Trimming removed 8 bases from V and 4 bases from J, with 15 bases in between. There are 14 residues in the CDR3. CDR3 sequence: CASQTWRGNQPQHF. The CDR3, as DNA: TGTGCCAGTCAGACCTGGCGGGGTAATCAGCCCCAGCATTTT.

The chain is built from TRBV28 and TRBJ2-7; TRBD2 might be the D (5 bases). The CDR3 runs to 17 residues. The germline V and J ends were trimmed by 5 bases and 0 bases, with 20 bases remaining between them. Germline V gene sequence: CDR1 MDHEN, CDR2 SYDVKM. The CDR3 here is CASSPPPGNPDSYEQYF. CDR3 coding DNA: TGTGCCAGCAGTCCCCCGCCGGGGAACCCCGACTCCTACGAGCAGTACTTC. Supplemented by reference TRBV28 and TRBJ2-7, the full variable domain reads DVKVTQSSRYLVKRTGEKVFLECVQDMDHENMFWYRQDPGLGLRLIYFSYDVKMKEKGDIPEGYSVSREKKERFSLILESASTNQTSMYLCASSPPPGNPDSYEQYFGPGTRLTVT.

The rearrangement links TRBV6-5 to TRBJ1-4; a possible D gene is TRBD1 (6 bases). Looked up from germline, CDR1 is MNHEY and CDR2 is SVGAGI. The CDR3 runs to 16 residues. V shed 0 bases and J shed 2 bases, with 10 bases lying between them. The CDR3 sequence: CASSYSQGPTNEKLFF. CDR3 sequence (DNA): TGTGCCAGCAGTTACTCCCAGGGGCCGACTAATGAAAAACTGTTTTTT.

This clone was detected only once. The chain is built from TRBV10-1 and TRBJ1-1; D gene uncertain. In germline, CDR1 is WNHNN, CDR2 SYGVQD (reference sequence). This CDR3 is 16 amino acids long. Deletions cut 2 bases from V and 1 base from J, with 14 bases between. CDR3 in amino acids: CASSEVVGRPNTEAFF. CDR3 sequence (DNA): TGCGCCAGCAGTGAGGTCGTAGGCAGACCGAACACTGAAGCTTTCTTT.

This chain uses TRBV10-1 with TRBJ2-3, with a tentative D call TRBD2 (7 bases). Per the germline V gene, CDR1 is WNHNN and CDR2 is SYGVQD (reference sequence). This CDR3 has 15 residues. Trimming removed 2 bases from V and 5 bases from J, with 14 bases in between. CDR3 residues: CASSEAAGAGDTQYF. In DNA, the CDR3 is TGCGCCAGCAGTGAGGCGGCGGGGGCCGGAGATACGCAGTATTTT.

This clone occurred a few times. The CDR3 region has the DNA TGTGCCAGCAGTTACCCCAGTCAGCCCCAGCATTTT. Its protein is CASSYPSQPQHF. The chain joins TRBV6-6 to TRBJ1-5; no clear D. Germline lookup yields CDR1 MNHNY and CDR2 SVGAGI (reference sequence). The CDR3 spans 12 residues. V shed 2 bases and J shed 6 bases, with 5 bases lying between them.